Listed below are T cell receptor beta chains from one sample, sequenced in a study of blood T cell repertoires in COVID-19. The assay was immunoSEQ multiplex PCR, and TCRdb's table has in-frame clones only and misses some. The table shows some 250,000 clones, with roughly 86% occurring only once. The sample comprised peripheral blood. The source of these receptors is a woman aged 25-40 years who had recovered from COVID-19. Both conserved end residues are part of each CDR3. A D gene is named only where the DNA matches it firmly. Only part of the rows carry a size: once, few, many, or a class if the clone is expanded.

d_gene	j_gene	v_gene	abundance	CDR3aa	CDR3nt
-	TRBJ1-2	TRBV2	-	CASSGQSNYGYTF	TGTGCCAGCAGTGGACAGTCTAACTATGGCTACACCTTC
TRBD1	TRBJ2-1	TRBV7-6	-	CASSSQGGISYNEQFF	TGTGCCAGCAGTTCACAGGGGGGCATCTCCTACAATGAGCAGTTCTTC
-	TRBJ2-3	TRBV7-3	-	CASSLEGWGTDTQYF	TGTGCCAGCAGCTTAGAGGGCTGGGGCACAGATACGCAGTATTTT
TRBD1	TRBJ1-1	TRBV5-4	-	CASSSWDRGRTEAFF	TGTGCCAGCAGCTCGTGGGACAGGGGGCGAACTGAAGCTTTCTTT
-	TRBJ2-7	TRBV5-1	-	CASSRGTVSYEQYF	TGCGCCAGCAGCCGGGGGACGGTATCCTACGAGCAGTACTTC
TRBD1	TRBJ2-5	TRBV6-8	once	CASSYPRTGETQYF	TGTGCCAGCAGTTACCCCAGGACAGGAGAGACCCAGTACTTC
-	TRBJ2-7	TRBV5-4	-	CASSFSLSEQYF	TGTGCCAGCAGCTTTTCCTTATCCGAGCAGTACTTC
-	TRBJ2-3	TRBV10-3	-	CAISDGGGDTQYF	TGTGCCATCAGTGATGGCGGCGGGGATACGCAGTATTTT
-	TRBJ2-3	TRBV6-6	-	CALGGGRADTQYF	TGTGCCTTGGGGGGGGGCCGTGCAGATACGCAGTATTTT
TRBD2	TRBJ2-3	TRBV3-1/TRBV3-2	-	CASSQGSGGWDTDTQYF	TGTGCCAGCAGCCAAGGTAGCGGGGGGTGGGACACAGATACGCAGTATTTT
TRBD1	TRBJ2-7	TRBV5-4	once	CASSFMGQPYEQYF	TGTGCCAGCAGCTTTATGGGACAGCCCTACGAGCAGTACTTC
TRBD2	TRBJ2-3	TRBV2	-	CASTLAGGETDTQYF	TGTGCCAGCACCCTAGCGGGGGGTGAAACAGATACGCAGTATTTT
-	TRBJ1-4	TRBV2	-	CASSEYSAGVNEKLFF	TGTGCCAGCAGTGAATATTCGGCAGGCGTAAATGAAAAACTGTTTTTT
TRBD1	TRBJ2-1	TRBV7-6	-	CASRPFHSQVRTGLYNEQFF	TGTGCCAGCAGGCCGTTCCATTCGCAAGTCCGGACAGGGTTATACAATGAGCAGTTCTTC
-	TRBJ2-3	TRBV7-2	once	CASSLAVPPETQYF	TGTGCCAGCAGCTTAGCGGTCCCCCCTGAGACGCAGTATTTT
-	TRBJ1-6	TRBV27	-	CASSFLGVNSPLHF	TGTGCCAGCAGCTTTCTCGGGGTCAATTCACCCCTCCACTTT
TRBD1	TRBJ1-1	TRBV2	-	CASNRDSHEAFF	TGTGCCAGCAACCGGGACAGCCATGAAGCTTTCTTT
-	TRBJ2-1	TRBV20-1	-	CSASVIRSEQFF	TGCAGTGCTAGTGTGATACGTAGTGAGCAGTTCTTC
TRBD2	TRBJ2-1	TRBV11-2	-	CASSRRDSGGVNEQFF	TGTGCCAGCAGCCGACGTGATAGCGGGGGGGTCAATGAGCAGTTCTTC
-	TRBJ2-6	TRBV9	-	CASTPGAMSSGANVLTF	TGTGCCAGCACGCCGGGTGCTATGAGCTCTGGGGCCAACGTCCTGACTTTC
TRBD1	TRBJ1-2	TRBV2	once	CASSLQGGYGYTF	TGTGCCAGCAGTCTACAGGGGGGTTATGGCTACACCTTC
-	TRBJ1-3	TRBV7-9	-	CASSLGTDGNTIYF	TGTGCCAGCAGCTTAGGGACAGATGGAAACACCATATATTTT
-	TRBJ2-1	TRBV30	once	CAWTNYNEQFF	TGTGCCTGGACCAATTACAATGAGCAGTTCTTC
TRBD1	TRBJ2-3	TRBV12-5	-	CASGVGTATDTQYF	TGTGCTAGTGGTGTCGGGACAGCCACAGATACGCAGTATTTT
-	TRBJ1-1	TRBV5-6	-	CASNLGGRVFPEAFF	TGTGCCAGCAACCTGGGGGGACGTGTTTTCCCTGAAGCTTTCTTT
-	TRBJ2-1	TRBV11-2	-	CASSLVEGSGNEQFF	TGTGCCAGCAGCTTAGTCGAAGGGTCGGGGAATGAGCAGTTCTTC
-	TRBJ1-5	TRBV19	few	CASSPGPGGQPQHF	TGTGCCAGTAGCCCCGGTCCTGGGGGCCAGCCCCAGCATTTT
TRBD2	TRBJ2-3	TRBV11-2	-	CASSPRGGTGGRDTQYF	TGTGCCAGCAGCCCGCGGGGTGGAACGGGGGGGCGAGATACGCAGTATTTT
TRBD2	TRBJ2-7	TRBV5-1	-	CASTTAGDYWSEQYF	TGCGCCAGCACCACCGCGGGGGACTACTGGAGCGAGCAGTACTTC
-	TRBJ2-1	TRBV1	few	CTSSQDRGGAQSYNEQFF	TGCACCAGCAGCCAAGATCGTGGCGGGGCGCAATCCTACAATGAGCAGTTCTTC
-	TRBJ2-1	TRBV5-6	-	CASSLVAGYYNEQFF	TGTGCCAGCAGCTTGGTGGCAGGATACTACAATGAGCAGTTCTTC
TRBD2	TRBJ2-3	TRBV11-2	-	CASSLSGGAGDTQYF	TGTGCCAGCAGCTTGAGCGGGGGGGCGGGAGATACGCAGTATTTT
TRBD2	TRBJ2-5	TRBV7-7	-	CASSPLAGAQETQYF	TGTGCCAGCAGCCCTCTAGCGGGGGCACAAGAGACCCAGTACTTC
-	TRBJ2-7	TRBV12-3/TRBV12-4	-	CASSLLPSYEQYF	TGTGCCAGCAGTCTCCTTCCTTCCTACGAGCAGTACTTC
-	TRBJ2-3	TRBV2	-	CASRLSTDTQYF	TGTGCCAGCAGGTTATCCACAGATACGCAGTATTTT
-	TRBJ2-2	TRBV11-3	-	CASSLEPGSGELFF	TGTGCCAGCAGCTTAGAGCCCGGGTCCGGGGAGCTGTTTTTT
TRBD1	TRBJ1-1	TRBV6-1	-	CASSDPTGAVAFF	TGTGCCAGCAGTGACCCGACAGGGGCCGTGGCTTTCTTT
-	TRBJ2-1	TRBV7-9	-	CASSLPGRNEQFF	TGTGCCAGCAGCTTACCAGGGAGGAATGAGCAGTTCTTC
-	TRBJ1-3	TRBV2	few	CASSEDPGVGNTIYF	TGTGCCAGCAGTGAGGATCCGGGTGTGGGAAACACCATATATTTT
-	TRBJ1-2	TRBV7-9	-	CASSLAGADYGYTF	TGTGCCAGCAGCTTAGCGGGCGCTGACTATGGCTACACCTTC
-	TRBJ2-7	TRBV30	-	CAWSDNRSSYEQYF	TGTGCCTGGAGTGATAACAGGAGCTCCTACGAGCAGTACTTC
TRBD1	TRBJ2-3	TRBV7-3	-	CASSLRPGQGDTQYF	TGTGCCAGCAGCTTACGTCCGGGACAGGGAGATACGCAGTATTTT
-	TRBJ1-5	TRBV27	-	CASSLFRDQPQHF	TGTGCCAGCAGTTTATTCAGGGATCAGCCCCAGCATTTT
-	TRBJ1-2	TRBV5-3	-	CARSLARTGNYGYTF	TGTGCCAGAAGCTTGGCCAGAACAGGGAATTATGGCTACACCTTC
TRBD1	TRBJ1-2	TRBV2	-	CASSLLSGQGHGYTF	TGTGCCAGCAGTCTACTCTCAGGACAGGGGCATGGCTACACCTTC
-	TRBJ1-3	TRBV7-2	-	CASSLEAVGRTSGNTIYF	TGTGCCAGCAGCTTGGAGGCTGTGGGCCGAACCTCTGGAAACACCATATATTTT
-	TRBJ1-1	TRBV7-9	-	CASSPYTEAFF	TGTGCCAGCAGCCCATACACTGAAGCTTTCTTT
-	TRBJ1-1	TRBV19	-	CASRSGGTEAFF	TGTGCCAGTAGATCCGGGGGGACTGAAGCTTTCTTT
-	TRBJ2-7	TRBV7-2	-	CASSLMAGDSYEQYF	TGTGCCAGCAGCTTAATGGCAGGGGATAGCTACGAGCAGTACTTC
-	TRBJ1-5	TRBV18	-	CASSPDRGQPQHF	TGTGCCAGCTCACCCGATAGGGGACAGCCCCAGCATTTT
-	TRBJ2-5	TRBV7-9	-	CASSPTGGAWETQYF	TGTGCCAGCAGCCCCACAGGGGGGGCGTGGGAGACCCAGTACTTC
-	TRBJ2-1	TRBV6-6	-	CAGAKVTNEQFF	TGTGCCGGGGCCAAAGTGACCAATGAGCAGTTCTTC
TRBD1	TRBJ1-2	TRBV20-1	-	CSASGQGDTANYGYTF	TGCAGTGCTAGTGGACAGGGGGACACAGCTAACTATGGCTACACCTTC
TRBD1	TRBJ2-3	TRBV9	-	CASGRQGRTDTQYF	TGTGCCAGCGGCAGACAGGGTAGGACAGATACGCAGTATTTT
-	TRBJ1-2	TRBV5-1	many	CASSFGQLANYGYTF	TGCGCCAGCAGCTTTGGCCAGCTAGCTAACTATGGCTACACCTTC